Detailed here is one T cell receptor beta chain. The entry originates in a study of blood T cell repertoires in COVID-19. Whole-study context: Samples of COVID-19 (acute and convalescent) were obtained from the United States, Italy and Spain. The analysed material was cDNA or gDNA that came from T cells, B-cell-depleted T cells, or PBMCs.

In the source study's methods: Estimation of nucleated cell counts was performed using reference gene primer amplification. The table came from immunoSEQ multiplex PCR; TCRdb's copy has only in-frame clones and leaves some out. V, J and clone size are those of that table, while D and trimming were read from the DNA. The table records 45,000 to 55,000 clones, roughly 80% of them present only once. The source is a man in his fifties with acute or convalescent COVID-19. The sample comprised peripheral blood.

The DNA for the CDR3 is TGTGCCAGCAGTTTCCGACTAGCGGGAGGGTCCTACGAGCAGTACTTC. It yields the protein CASSFRLAGGSYEQYF. V is TRBV27 and J is TRBJ2-7; 14 bases are a match to TRBD2. Germline values: CDR1 MNHEY, CDR2 SMNVEV (reference sequence). This CDR3 is built from 16 residues. V lost 3 bases, J lost 1 base, and 2 bases stayed unmatched.